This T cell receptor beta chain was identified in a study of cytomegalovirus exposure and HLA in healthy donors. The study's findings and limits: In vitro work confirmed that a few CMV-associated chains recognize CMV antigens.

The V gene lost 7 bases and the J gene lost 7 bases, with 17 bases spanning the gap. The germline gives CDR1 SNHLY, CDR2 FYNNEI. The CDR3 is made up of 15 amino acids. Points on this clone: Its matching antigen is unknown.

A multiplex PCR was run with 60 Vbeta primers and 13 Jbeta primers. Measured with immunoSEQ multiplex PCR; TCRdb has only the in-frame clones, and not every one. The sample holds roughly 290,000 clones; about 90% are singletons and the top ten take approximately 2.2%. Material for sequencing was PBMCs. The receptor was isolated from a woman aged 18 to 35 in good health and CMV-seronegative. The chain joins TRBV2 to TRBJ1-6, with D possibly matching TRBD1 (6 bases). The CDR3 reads CASKGVRQQNSPLHF. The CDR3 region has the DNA TGTGCCAGCAAGGGGGTAAGACAGCAGAATTCACCCCTCCACTTT.